The clone carrying this T cell receptor beta chain has more than one count but fewer than ten. The CDR3 is 13 amino acids. Losses at the gene ends were 6 bases for V and 10 bases for J; bases not matched to a gene: 13. CDR1 and CDR2 (germline): DFQATT, SNEGSKA (reference sequence). TCRdb re-called clones via MiXCR from the PCR reads. This sample has around 61,000 clones, with 25% to 30% found just once. The data belong to a study of metastatic and nonmetastatic thyroid tumors. None of the patients had undergone any treatment ahead of thyroid surgery. This TCR was recovered from a female donor with papillary thyroid cancer or a benign thyroid nodule (not recorded which). Some clones in this sample may be carry-over from other donors' samples. The genes are TRBV20-1 and TRBJ1-2; 8 positions agree with TRBD1. The source material was blood. The CDR3 bases are TGCAGTGCCTCACCCTCGACAGGGGCATCCTACACCTTC. This translates into CSASPSTGASYTF.